The clone carrying this TCR beta chain was counted at least ten times. The library targeted TCRbeta and was prepared with unique molecular identifiers. MiXCR, applied by TCRdb to the PCR reads, yields one record per CDR3 protein. This table has 200,000 to 250,000 distinct CDR3 sequences, about 7% appearing once. This entry is derived from a study of T-cell reconstitution after alpha-beta-depleted transplantation in children. Trimming removed 0 bases at V and 0 bases at J, with 14 bases between. Germline V gene lookup returns CDR1 SQVTM and CDR2 ANQGSEA. This CDR3 comprises 16 residues. This rearrangement joins TRBV29-1 to TRBJ1-1, with D perhaps TRBD1 (6 bases). The source was PBMCs, collected before TCRalphabeta/CD19-depleted stem cell transplant. This sequence originates from a boy younger than 10 with acute lymphoblastic leukemia, due to receive a stem cell transplant. CDR3 sequence: CSVEDLGADMNTEAFF. CDR3 DNA sequence: TGCAGCGTTGAAGACCTGGGGGCGGATATGAACACTGAAGCTTTCTTT.